Listed here are 4 T cell receptor beta chains from one sample, sequenced in a study of T cell repertoires in cytomegalovirus infection. TCRdb re-analysed the reads in MiXCR, keeping a single row per CDR3 protein. The sample records fewer than 55,000 distinct CDR3 sequences, around 19% being singletons. No antigen has been identified for these receptors. The sequenced sample was CD8+ T cells from cultured PBMCs, obtained from culture after CMV antigen stimulation. The receptor set was obtained from a human donor in good health (CMV status not recorded). Some clones in this sample may be carry-over from other donors' samples.

This clonotype has only a few counts. The chain is built from TRBV2 and TRBJ1-2, with a tentative D call TRBD1 (6 bases). Germline V gives CDR1 SNHLY, CDR2 FYNNEI. The germline V and J ends were trimmed by 3 bases and 4 bases, with 15 bases remaining between them. The CDR3 runs to 15 residues. This CDR3 is CASSERVGAGYGYTF. CDR3 bases: TGTGCCAGCAGTGAGAGAGTGGGGGCCGGCTATGGCTACACCTTC.

This rearrangement joins TRBV2 to TRBJ2-5; the D call may be TRBD1 or TRBD2 (7 bases each). The CDR3 is made up of 15 amino acids. The germline CDR1 and CDR2 sequences are SNHLY and FYNNEI. V was shortened by 5 bases and J by 2 bases, with 15 bases between the two germline ends. CDR3 in DNA: TGTGCCAGCAGTACCGGGACAGCGGGACAAGAGACCCAGTACTTC. This encodes CASSTGTAGQETQYF.

This clonotype was counted at least ten times. CDR3 nucleotide sequence: TGTGCCAGCAGCCCGGGACTAATCGATGAGCAGTTCTTC. This sequence encodes CASSPGLIDEQFF. V gene TRBV7-2 combines with J gene TRBJ2-1, with 7 positions matching TRBD2. V shed 5 bases, J shed 8 bases, and the junction held 6 bases outside the gene matches. Looked up from germline, CDR1 is SGHTA and CDR2 is FQGNSA. The CDR3 spans 13 residues.

This clonotype was found a few times. The chain joins TRBV6-2 or TRBV6-3 to TRBJ1-5; possibly TRBD1 for D (6 bases). V lost 2 bases to trimming and J lost 4 bases, with 12 bases between them. The CDR3 has 15 residues. Germline CDR1 MNHEY, CDR2 SVGEGT. CDR3 nucleotides: TGTGCCAGCAGTTACAGCCTCAGGGGTAATCAGCCCCAGCATTTT. Translation gives CASSYSLRGNQPQHF.